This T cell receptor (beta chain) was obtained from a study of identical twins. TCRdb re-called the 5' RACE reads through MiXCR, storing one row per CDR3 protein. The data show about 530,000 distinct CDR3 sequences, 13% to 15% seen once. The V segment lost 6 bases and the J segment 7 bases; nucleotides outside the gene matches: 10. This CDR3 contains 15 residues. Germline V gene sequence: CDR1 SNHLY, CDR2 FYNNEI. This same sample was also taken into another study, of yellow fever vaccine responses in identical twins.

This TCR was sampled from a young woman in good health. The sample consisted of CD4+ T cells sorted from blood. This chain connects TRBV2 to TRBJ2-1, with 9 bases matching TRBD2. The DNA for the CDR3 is TGTGCCAGCAGCCCCTTTAGCGGGAGCGGAAATGAGCAGTTCTTC. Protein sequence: CASSPFSGSGNEQFF.